A single sample is the source of the 18 T cell receptor beta chains below, sequenced in a study of blood T cells in healthy people across ages. Primers used in a second PCR of about 7 to 12 cycles were a sample-barcoded 5' primer and a J-beta primer mix. TCRdb re-analysed the 5' RACE reads in MiXCR, keeping a single row per CDR3 protein. The data show about 1,000,000 distinct CDR3 sequences, with around 45% seen just once and 15% to 20% held by the top ten. The sequenced sample was blood. The source of these receptors is a woman aged 55-70 years in good health.

This chain links TRBV20-1 with TRBJ1-5; D may be TRBD1 (6 bases). CDR1 and CDR2 (germline): DFQATT, SNEGSKA (reference sequence). This CDR3 comprises 14 residues. Deletions cut 7 bases from V and 7 bases from J, with 20 bases between. CDR3 DNA: TGCAGTGGGGCGACAGGTCCTTCGTCCCAGCCCCAGCATTTT. Its translation is CSGATGPSSQPQHF.

There are a few counts of this clonotype. This chain links TRBV20-1 with TRBJ2-1; D may be TRBD2 (5 bases). The CDR3 sequence is 14 residues long. The ends were cut back, 7 bases at V and 0 bases at J, with 13 bases in the middle. Per germline, CDR1 DFQATT and CDR2 SNEGSKA (reference sequence). CDR3 nucleotide sequence: TGCAGTGTCGAGAGGGAGAGCTCCTACAATGAGCAGTTCTTC. Residues: CSVERESSYNEQFF.

This clonotype was seen a handful of times. The gene calls are TRBV11-2 and TRBJ2-1; weak D call: TRBD1 (5 bases). Between the trimmed V and J ends, which lost 3 bases and 6 bases, there was a span of 9 bases. Germline CDR1 and CDR2: SGHAT and FQNNGV. The CDR3 runs to 13 residues. The CDR3 nucleotides are TGTGCCAGCAGCTTGCAGGGAAGCAATGAGCAGTTCTTC. It yields the protein CASSLQGSNEQFF.

This rearrangement joins TRBV7-2 to TRBJ2-3, with D possibly matching TRBD2 (6 bases). CDR1 SGHTA and CDR2 FQGNSA come from the germline V gene. The CDR3 spans 15 residues. Deletions cut 2 bases from V and 6 bases from J, with 15 bases between. CDR3 loop: CASSLMRGTWDTQYF. The CDR3 nucleotides read TGTGCCAGCAGCTTAATGCGGGGAACATGGGATACGCAGTATTTT.

V gene TRBV4-3 combines with J gene TRBJ2-1; D might be TRBD2 (5 bases). V was pared by 8 bases and J by 8 bases, with 19 bases between. The CDR3 is 14 amino acids. Germline assignment: CDR1 LGHNA and CDR2 YSLEER. The CDR3 DNA sequence: TGCGCCAGCGCCTGGCGGGTTTCTAAAGATGAGCAGTTCTTC. It translates to CASAWRVSKDEQFF.

V usage is TRBV29-1 and J usage is TRBJ2-7; possible D gene TRBD1, 6 bases. The CDR3 loop spans 13 amino acids. Trimming shortened V by 6 bases and J by 2 bases, and 14 bases separated the two germline ends. Germline loops: CDR1 SQVTM, CDR2 ANQGSEA. For the CDR3, the DNA is TGCAGCGTGGTAAAGCAGGGGACCTACGAGCAGTACTTC. It yields the protein CSVVKQGTYEQYF.

The rearrangement joins TRBV7-9 to TRBJ2-3, with 8 bases identical to TRBD2. CDR1 is SEHNR and CDR2 is FQNEAQ in the germline V gene (reference sequence). V was pared by 3 bases and J by 6 bases, with 5 bases of the junction left unmatched. The CDR3 runs 14 residues. CDR3 region: CASSFPSGHDTQYF. The CDR3 bases are TGTGCCAGCAGCTTCCCTAGCGGGCATGATACGCAGTATTTT.

The chain uses TRBV20-1 and TRBJ2-3; the D is unclear. In germline, CDR1 is DFQATT, CDR2 SNEGSKA (reference sequence). Trimming took 3 bases from V and 1 from J, leaving 11 bases between them. The CDR3 runs 14 residues. The CDR3 reads CSASVVVGTDTQYF. CDR3 sequence (DNA): TGCAGTGCTAGTGTGGTAGTTGGCACAGATACGCAGTATTTT.

The chain recombines TRBV7-9 with TRBJ2-1, with 11 positions matching TRBD2. Germline CDR1 SEHNR, CDR2 FQNEAQ (reference sequence). The CDR3 length is 19 residues. V shed 2 bases and J 5 bases; nucleotides not matched to a gene: 14. CDR3: CASSLTDTWTSGYNNEQFF. The CDR3 nucleotides are TGTGCCAGCAGCTTAACGGATACATGGACTAGCGGGTACAACAATGAGCAGTTCTTC.

This rearrangement joins TRBV10-3 to TRBJ1-1; 11 nucleotides match TRBD1. CDR1 and CDR2 from the germline V gene are ENHRY and SYGVKD. Trimming at V came to 4 bases and at J to 7 bases, leaving 8 bases not matched to a gene. The CDR3 consists of 15 residues. CDR3 nucleotide sequence: TGTGCCATCAGTGTGACAGGGACAGGGGGTGATGAAGCTTTCTTT. It encodes CAISVTGTGGDEAFF.

V usage is TRBV21-1 and J usage is TRBJ2-7; the table gives TRBD1 as D, unverified against the DNA. TRBV21-1 is described as a pseudogene. The CDR3 totals 17 residues. CDR3 nucleotide sequence: TGTGCCAGCAGCACAGAACGCCCCGACACAATCACCTACGAGCAGTACTTC. Its protein product is CASSTERPDTITYEQYF.

This clonotype was counted ten times or more. V and J are TRBV28 and TRBJ2-4, with 8 positions matching TRBD2. V dropped 3 bases and J dropped 8; count of bases not matched to a gene: 6. From germline, CDR1 is MDHEN and CDR2 SYDVKM. The CDR3 consists of 14 residues. CDR3 sequence: CASSFASGSDIQYF. Written as DNA, the CDR3 is TGTGCCAGCAGTTTCGCTAGCGGGTCAGACATTCAGTACTTC. Looking up the rest from reference TRBV28 and TRBJ2-4 gives the full variable domain: DVKVTQSSRYLVKRTGEKVFLECVQDMDHENMFWYRQDPGLGLRLIYFSYDVKMKEKGDIPEGYSVSREKKERFSLILESASTNQTSMYLCASSFASGSDIQYFGAGTRLSVL.

There are a few counts of this clonotype. The chain employs TRBV6-1 and TRBJ2-5; TRBD1 might be the D (5 bases). Germline CDR1 MNHNS, CDR2 SASEGT. The CDR3 has 12 amino acids. The germline V and J ends were trimmed by 6 bases and 5 bases, with 10 bases remaining between them. CDR3 nucleotides: TGTGCCAGCAGACTTCAGGGCGAGACCCAGTACTTC. Amino acids: CASRLQGETQYF.

This clonotype was seen a few times. This chain connects TRBV29-1 to TRBJ2-5; D is possibly TRBD1 (5 bases). The CDR3 is 13 amino acids. Germline lookup yields CDR1 SQVTM and CDR2 ANQGSEA. Trimming took 1 base from V and 9 from J, leaving 15 bases between them. CDR3 nucleotide sequence: TGCAGCGTTGAAGTCATAGGGGTAGGGCCCCAGTACTTC. Residues: CSVEVIGVGPQYF.

This clonotype was counted a single time. The junction differs from germline at one of its ends, possibly a read error. The gene calls are TRBV7-9 and TRBJ2-7, with D perhaps matching TRBD1 (6 bases). The last part of the DNA fits TRBJ2-5 better; the J call may be wrong. This CDR3 spans 14 amino acids. CDR1 is SEHNR and CDR2 is FQNEAQ in the germline V gene (reference sequence). The CDR3 nucleotides are TGTGCTAGCACGGCTACCTGGGGGCCGGAGACCCAGTACTTC. It translates to CASTATWGPETQYF.

This clonotype was counted a single time. V usage is TRBV5-4 and J usage is TRBJ2-7, with 9 positions matching TRBD1. With V trimmed by 9 bases and J by 2 bases, 9 bases remained unmatched. The CDR3 consists of 14 residues. Germline CDR1 reads SGHNT; CDR2 reads YYREEE (reference sequence). CDR3 bases: TGTGCCACAGGAGATGACAGGGGGACCTACGAGCAGTACTTC. This codes for CATGDDRGTYEQYF.

The rearrangement uses TRBV6-2 or TRBV6-3 and TRBJ1-1; D ambiguous. Trimming cost V 7 bases and J 6 bases, with 18 bases left between them. Germline loops: CDR1 MNHEY, CDR2 SVGEGT. This CDR3 comprises 14 residues. This chain's CDR3 is CASKPPGSVSEAFF. The CDR3 DNA reads TGTGCCAGCAAACCCCCCGGGTCTGTCTCTGAAGCTTTCTTT.

CDR3 protein: CASSHTTEGTEAFF. The CDR3 DNA is TGTGCCAGCAGCCATACCACAGAGGGCACTGAAGCTTTCTTT. J is TRBJ1-1 and V is TRBV3-1; D gene unclear. The V and J ends lost 3 bases and 4 bases respectively, with 12 bases between them. Germline values: CDR1 LGHDT, CDR2 YNNKEL (reference sequence). This CDR3 region has 14 residues.